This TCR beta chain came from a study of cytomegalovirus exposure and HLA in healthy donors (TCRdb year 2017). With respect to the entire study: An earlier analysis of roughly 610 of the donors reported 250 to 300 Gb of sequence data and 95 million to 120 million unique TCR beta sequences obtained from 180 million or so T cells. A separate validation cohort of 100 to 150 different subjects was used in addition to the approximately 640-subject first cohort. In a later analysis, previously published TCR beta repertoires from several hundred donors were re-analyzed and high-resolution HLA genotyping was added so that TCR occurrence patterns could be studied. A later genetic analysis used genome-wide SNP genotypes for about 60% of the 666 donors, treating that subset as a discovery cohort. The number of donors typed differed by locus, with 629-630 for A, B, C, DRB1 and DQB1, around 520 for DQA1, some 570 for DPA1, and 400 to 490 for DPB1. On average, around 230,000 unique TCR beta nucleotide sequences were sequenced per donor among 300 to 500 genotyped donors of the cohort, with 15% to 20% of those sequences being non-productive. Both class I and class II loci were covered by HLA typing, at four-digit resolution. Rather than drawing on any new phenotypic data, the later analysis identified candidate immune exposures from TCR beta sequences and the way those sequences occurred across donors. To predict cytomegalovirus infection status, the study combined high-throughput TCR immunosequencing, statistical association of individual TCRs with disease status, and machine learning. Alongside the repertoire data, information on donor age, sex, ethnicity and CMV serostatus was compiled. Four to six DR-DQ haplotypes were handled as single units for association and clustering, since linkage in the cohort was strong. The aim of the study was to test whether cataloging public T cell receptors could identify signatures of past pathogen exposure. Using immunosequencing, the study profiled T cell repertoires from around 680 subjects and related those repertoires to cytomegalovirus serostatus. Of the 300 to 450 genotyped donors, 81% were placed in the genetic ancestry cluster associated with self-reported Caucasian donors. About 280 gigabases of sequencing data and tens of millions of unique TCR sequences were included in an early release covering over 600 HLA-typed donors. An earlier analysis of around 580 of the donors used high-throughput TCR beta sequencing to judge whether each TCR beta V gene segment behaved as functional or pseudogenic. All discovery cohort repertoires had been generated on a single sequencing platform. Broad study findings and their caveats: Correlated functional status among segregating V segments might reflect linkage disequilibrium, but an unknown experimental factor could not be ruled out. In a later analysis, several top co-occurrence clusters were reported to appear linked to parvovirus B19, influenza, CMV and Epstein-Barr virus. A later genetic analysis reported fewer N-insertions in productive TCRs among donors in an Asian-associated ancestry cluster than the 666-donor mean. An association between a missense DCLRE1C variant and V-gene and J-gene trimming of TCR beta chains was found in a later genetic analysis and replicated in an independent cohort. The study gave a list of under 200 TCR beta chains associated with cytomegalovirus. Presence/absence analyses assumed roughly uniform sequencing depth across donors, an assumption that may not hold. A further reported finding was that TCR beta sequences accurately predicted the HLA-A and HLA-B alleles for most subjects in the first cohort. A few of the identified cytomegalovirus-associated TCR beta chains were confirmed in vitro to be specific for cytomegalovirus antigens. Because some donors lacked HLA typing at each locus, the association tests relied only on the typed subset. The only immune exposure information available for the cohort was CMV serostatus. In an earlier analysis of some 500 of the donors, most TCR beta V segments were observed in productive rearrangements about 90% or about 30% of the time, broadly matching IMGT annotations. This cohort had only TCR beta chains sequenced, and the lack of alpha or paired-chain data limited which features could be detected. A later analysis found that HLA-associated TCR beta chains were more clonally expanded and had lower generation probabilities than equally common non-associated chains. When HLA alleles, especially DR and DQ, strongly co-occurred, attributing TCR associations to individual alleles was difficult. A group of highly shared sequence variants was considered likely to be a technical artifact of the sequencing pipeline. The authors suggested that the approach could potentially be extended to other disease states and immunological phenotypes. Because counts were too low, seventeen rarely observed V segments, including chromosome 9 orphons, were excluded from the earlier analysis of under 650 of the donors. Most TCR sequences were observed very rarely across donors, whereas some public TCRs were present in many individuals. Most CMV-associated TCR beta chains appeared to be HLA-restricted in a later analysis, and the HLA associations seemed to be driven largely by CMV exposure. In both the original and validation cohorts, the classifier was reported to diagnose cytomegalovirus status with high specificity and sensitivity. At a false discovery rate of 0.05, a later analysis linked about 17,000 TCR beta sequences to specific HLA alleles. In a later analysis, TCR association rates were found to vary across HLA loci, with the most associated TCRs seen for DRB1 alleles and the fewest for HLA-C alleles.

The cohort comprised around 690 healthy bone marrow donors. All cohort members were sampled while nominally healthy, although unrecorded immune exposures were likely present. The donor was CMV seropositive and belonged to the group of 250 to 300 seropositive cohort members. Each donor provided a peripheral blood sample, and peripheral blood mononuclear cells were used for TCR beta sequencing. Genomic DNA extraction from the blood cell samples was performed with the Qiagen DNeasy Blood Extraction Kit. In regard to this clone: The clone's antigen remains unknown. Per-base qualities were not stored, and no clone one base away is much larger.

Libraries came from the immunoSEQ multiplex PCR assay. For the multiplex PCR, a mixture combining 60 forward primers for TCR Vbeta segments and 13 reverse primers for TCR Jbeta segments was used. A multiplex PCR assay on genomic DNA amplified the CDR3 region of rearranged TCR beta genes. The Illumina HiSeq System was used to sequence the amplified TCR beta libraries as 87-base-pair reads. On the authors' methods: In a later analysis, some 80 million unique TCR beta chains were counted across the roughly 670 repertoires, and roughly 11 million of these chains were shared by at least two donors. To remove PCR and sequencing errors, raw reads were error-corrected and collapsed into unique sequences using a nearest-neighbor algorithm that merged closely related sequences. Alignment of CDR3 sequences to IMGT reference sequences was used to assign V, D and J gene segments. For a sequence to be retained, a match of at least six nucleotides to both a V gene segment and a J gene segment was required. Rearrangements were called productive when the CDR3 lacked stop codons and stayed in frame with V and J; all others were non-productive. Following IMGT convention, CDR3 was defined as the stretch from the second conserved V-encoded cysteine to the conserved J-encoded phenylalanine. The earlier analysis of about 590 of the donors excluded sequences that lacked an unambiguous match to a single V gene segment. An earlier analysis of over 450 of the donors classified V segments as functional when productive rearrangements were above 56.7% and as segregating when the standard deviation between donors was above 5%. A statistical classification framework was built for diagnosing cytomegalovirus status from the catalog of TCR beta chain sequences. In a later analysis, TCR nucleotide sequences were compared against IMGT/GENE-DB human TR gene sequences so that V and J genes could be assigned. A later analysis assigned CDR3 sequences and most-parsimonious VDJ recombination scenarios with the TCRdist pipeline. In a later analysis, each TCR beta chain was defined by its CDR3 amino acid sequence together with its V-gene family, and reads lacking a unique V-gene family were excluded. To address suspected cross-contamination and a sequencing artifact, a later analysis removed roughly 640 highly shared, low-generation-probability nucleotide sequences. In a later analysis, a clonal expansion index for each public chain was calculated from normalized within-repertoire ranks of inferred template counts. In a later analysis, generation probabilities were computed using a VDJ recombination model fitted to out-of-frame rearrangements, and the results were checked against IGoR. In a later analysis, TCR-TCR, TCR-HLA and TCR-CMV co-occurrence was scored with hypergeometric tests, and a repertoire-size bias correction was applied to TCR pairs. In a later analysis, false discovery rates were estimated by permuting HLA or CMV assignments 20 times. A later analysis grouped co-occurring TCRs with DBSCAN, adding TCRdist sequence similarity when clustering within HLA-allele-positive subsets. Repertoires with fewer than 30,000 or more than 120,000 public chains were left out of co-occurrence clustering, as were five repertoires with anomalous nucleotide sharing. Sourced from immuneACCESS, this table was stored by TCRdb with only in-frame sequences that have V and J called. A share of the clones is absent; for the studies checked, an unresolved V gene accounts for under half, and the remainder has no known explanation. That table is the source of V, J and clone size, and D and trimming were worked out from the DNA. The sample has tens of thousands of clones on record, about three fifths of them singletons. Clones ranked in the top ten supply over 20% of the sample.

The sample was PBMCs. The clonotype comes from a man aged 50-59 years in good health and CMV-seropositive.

This receptor has the CDR3 CASSSNRGYNEQFF. In nucleotide form, the sequence is TGTGCCAGCAGCTCCAATCGGGGTTACAATGAGCAGTTCTTC. The chain is encoded by TRBV11-2 joined to TRBJ2-1, and perhaps TRBD2 as D gene, on 5 matching bases. The CDR3 holds 14 amino acids from the cysteine to the phenylalanine. This entry keeps only the CDR3 DNA: 42 bases, framed from base 1. According to the germline V gene, CDR1 reads SGHAT and CDR2 reads FQNNGV. Relative to germline, V is 4 bases shorter and J is 4 bases shorter, with 11 bases between their ends.